This TCR beta chain was recorded in a study of shared clonotypes between healthy human individuals. Across several immunoSEQ plates, the genomic DNA of each subset was split evenly. How the authors handled the data: Filtering differed for immunoSEQ, which gave only junction sequences without quality scores. Sequencing used immunoSEQ multiplex PCR; TCRdb keeps in-frame clones, though not all of them. V and J calls and clone size are copied from that table; D and trimming were computed from the DNA. The sample carries some 2,500,000 clones, around 93% recorded once. About this clone: Other DNA sequences in this sample translate to the same CDR3.

The CDR3 totals 14 residues. Germline CDR1 SGHRS, CDR2 YFSETQ. The V gene lost 1 base and the J gene lost 3 bases, with 7 bases spanning the gap. The clonotype was recovered from a man aged 18 to 35 in good health. Some clones in this sample may be carry-over from other donors' samples. The V gene is TRBV5-1, the J gene TRBJ2-2; D not certain. Sequenced material: naive CD4+ T cells from PBMCs. The subset is: CD45RA+ positively selected. CDR3: CASSLRADTGELFF. CDR3 nucleotide sequence: TGCGCCAGCAGCTTGAGGGCCGACACCGGGGAGCTGTTTTTT.